This TCR beta chain was sequenced for a study of CD4 and CD8 cells across lung adenocarcinoma regions. Samples came from patients with localized non-small cell lung adenocarcinoma. Looked up from germline, CDR1 is MNHNS and CDR2 is SASEGT. The CDR3 runs 16 residues. TCRdb processed the PCR reads anew with MiXCR; each CDR3 protein has one entry. The table shows under 20,000 distinct CDR3 sequences, with 46% occurring only once. This clonotype was seen only a few times. Sequenced input: CD4+ T cells from the margin of a lung tumor. This sequence was found in a male donor with lung adenocarcinoma. The CD4 and CD8 labels of this study may be unreliable. This chain joins TRBV6-1 and TRBJ2-5, with D perhaps assigned TRBD1 or TRBD2 (5 bases each). The J call may not be correct, given that the DNA end is closer to TRBJ2-7. The CDR3 DNA sequence: TGTGCCAGCAGTGAGAGGGCAGGGTCGGTCTCCTACGAGCAGTACTTC. It is translated as CASSERAGSVSYEQYF.